Listed below are T cell receptor beta chains from one sample, sequenced in a study of CD8+ T cells in alopecia areata. Profiled with immunoSEQ multiplex PCR; TCRdb holds only in-frame clones, not every one. The sample holds about 200,000 clones, 50% to 70% seen once. This material consisted of CD4+ T cells sorted from blood, taken at week 0. The receptors stem from a human donor with alopecia areata. Both conserved end residues are part of each CDR3. D genes are given only for firm matches. Some rows mark clone size as missing; the rest say once, few, many or name a class of expanded clone.

J	size	V	D	DNA	CDR3
TRBJ2-5	-	TRBV15	-	TGTGCCACCAGCAGAGGCAGGGTGGGCCAAGAGACCCAGTACTTC	CATSRGRVGQETQYF
TRBJ1-2	-	TRBV29-1	-	TGCAGTGCTGCTGGGGCAGGGAAATTGTATGGCTACACCTTC	CSAAGAGKLYGYTF
TRBJ1-1	-	TRBV5-8	TRBD1	TGTGCCAGCAGGGGGACAGGGTGGAGTACTGAAGCTTTCTTT	CASRGTGWSTEAFF
TRBJ2-2	-	TRBV15	TRBD2	TGTGCCACCAGCAGCTGGACTAGCGCGAACACCGGGGAGCTGTTTTTT	CATSSWTSANTGELFF
TRBJ2-1	-	TRBV2	-	TGTGCCAGCAGTGCAGACTACAATGAGCAGTTCTTC	CASSADYNEQFF
TRBJ1-2	many	TRBV12-5	-	-	CASGSVRGYTF
TRBJ1-5	few	TRBV5-6	TRBD1	TGTGCCAGCAGCCAGCGGACAGGGGACAGGAGGCCCCAGCATTTT	CASSQRTGDRRPQHF
TRBJ2-3	-	TRBV9	-	TGTGCCAGCAGCCTGGGGGGTGATGGCCTTTCGGATACGCAGTATTTT	CASSLGGDGLSDTQYF
TRBJ1-3	-	TRBV29-1	-	TGCAGCGTTATTTTGAGTCAGGGAAACACCATATATTTT	CSVILSQGNTIYF
TRBJ1-2	-	TRBV30	-	TGTGCCTTGACAACAGACGTCTATGGCTACACCTTC	CALTTDVYGYTF
TRBJ2-2	-	TRBV29-1	-	TGCAGCGTTGCTAGGGCGAGCACCGGGGAGCTGTTTTTT	CSVARASTGELFF
TRBJ1-2	few	TRBV28	TRBD1	TGTGCCAGCAGCCGATCCGACAGGGGCAGTGGCTACACCTTC	CASSRSDRGSGYTF
TRBJ1-2	-	TRBV2	-	TGTGCCAGCAGTGTTTATGGCTACACCTTC	CASSVYGYTF
TRBJ2-1	-	TRBV30	TRBD1	TGTGCCTGGAGAGGACAGGGTTCCAATGAGCAGTTCTTC	CAWRGQGSNEQFF
TRBJ1-1	-	TRBV14	-	TGTGCCAGCAGCCCTCAACCCCCCACTGAAGCTTTCTTT	CASSPQPPTEAFF
TRBJ1-4	-	TRBV7-2	TRBD1	TGTGCCAGCAGCCCGACCATACAGGGGGATGAAAAACTGTTTTTT	CASSPTIQGDEKLFF
TRBJ1-6	-	TRBV7-9	-	TGTGCCAGCGGCGCCCAGGCACCTAATTCACCCCTCCACTTT	CASGAQAPNSPLHF
TRBJ2-1	-	TRBV30	TRBD2	TGTGCCTGGAGTGTAGGTAGCGGGAGTAAGAATGAGCAGTTCTTC	CAWSVGSGSKNEQFF
TRBJ2-4	-	TRBV7-8	-	TGTGCCAGCAGCTTAGCCGTAGCCAAAAACATTCAGTACTTC	CASSLAVAKNIQYF
TRBJ2-7	few	TRBV20-1	TRBD1	TGCAGTGCCAGGGGGTACGACGAGCAGTACTTC	CSARGYDEQYF
TRBJ1-4	-	TRBV6-1	-	TGTGCCACCGTAGGACAGTCAACTAATGAAAAACTGTTTTTT	CATVGQSTNEKLFF
TRBJ1-2	-	TRBV5-6	-	TGTGCCAGCAGCGCAGGCTACCTCTATGGCTACACCTTC	CASSAGYLYGYTF
TRBJ2-1	-	TRBV29-1	TRBD1	TGCAGCGCAGGGGGTAGCTTCGGTGAGCAGTTCTTC	CSAGGSFGEQFF
TRBJ2-7	-	TRBV4-1	TRBD2	TGCGCCAGCAGCCCCCTCGGGACTAGCGGGAACTCCTACGAGCAGTACTTC	CASSPLGTSGNSYEQYF
TRBJ2-2	-	TRBV7-2	TRBD2	TGTGCCAGCAGCTTAGGACTAGCGGCCGGGGAGCTGTTTTTT	CASSLGLAAGELFF
TRBJ2-3	few	TRBV29-1	TRBD2	TGCAGCGTTGAGGAGGCTAGCGGGGGGGCGAATACGCAGTATTTT	CSVEEASGGANTQYF
TRBJ1-1	-	TRBV29-1	TRBD1	TGCAGCGCCCAGGGGGCGCGGACTGAAGCTTTCTTT	CSAQGARTEAFF
TRBJ2-3	-	TRBV27	-	TGTGCCAGCAGTGGGGGAATGACAGATACGCAGTATTTT	CASSGGMTDTQYF
TRBJ2-3	-	TRBV6-5	-	TGTGCCAGCAGTTACAGGTCGCCTATAACAGATACGCAGTATTTT	CASSYRSPITDTQYF
TRBJ2-5	-	TRBV30	-	TGTGCCTGGAGTGCCCGGGTGGAGACCCAGTACTTC	CAWSARVETQYF
TRBJ2-1	many	TRBV7-3	-	TGTGCCAGCAGCCCGTTGGGGACCACCAATGAGCAGTTCTTC	CASSPLGTTNEQFF
TRBJ1-5	-	TRBV30	TRBD1	TGTGCCTGCAGCCGGACAGGGGGCGATCAGCCCCAGCATTTT	CACSRTGGDQPQHF
TRBJ1-5	-	TRBV18	-	TGTGCCAGCTCACAAGAAACAGGATCCAATCAGCCCCAGCATTTT	CASSQETGSNQPQHF
TRBJ2-2	-	TRBV9	-	TGTGCCAGCAGCGTAGCTAGGGAGAACACCGGGGAGCTGTTTTTT	CASSVARENTGELFF
TRBJ2-5	once	TRBV6-6	-	TGTGCCAGCCCTAGGGGCAAAGACCAAGAGACCCAGTACTTC	CASPRGKDQETQYF
TRBJ2-3	-	TRBV29-1	TRBD1	TGCAGCGTTGAAGGGGACAGGGGCACAGATACGCAGTATTTT	CSVEGDRGTDTQYF
TRBJ2-7	-	TRBV7-2	-	TGTGCCAGCAGCTTATCGGGTCAATACGACGAGCAGTACTTC	CASSLSGQYDEQYF
TRBJ2-1	-	TRBV4-1	-	TGCGCCAGCAGCCAATGGGGGGCTGCCTCCTACAATGAGCAGTTCTTC	CASSQWGAASYNEQFF
TRBJ2-7	-	TRBV4-2	-	TGTGCCAGCAGCCAAGGTGTTAGCGATCGTAGGCAGTACTTC	CASSQGVSDRRQYF
TRBJ2-4	once	TRBV11-2	-	TGTGCCAGCAGGGTAAATCGGGCGGGCCCGACCAAAAACATTCAGTACTTC	CASRVNRAGPTKNIQYF